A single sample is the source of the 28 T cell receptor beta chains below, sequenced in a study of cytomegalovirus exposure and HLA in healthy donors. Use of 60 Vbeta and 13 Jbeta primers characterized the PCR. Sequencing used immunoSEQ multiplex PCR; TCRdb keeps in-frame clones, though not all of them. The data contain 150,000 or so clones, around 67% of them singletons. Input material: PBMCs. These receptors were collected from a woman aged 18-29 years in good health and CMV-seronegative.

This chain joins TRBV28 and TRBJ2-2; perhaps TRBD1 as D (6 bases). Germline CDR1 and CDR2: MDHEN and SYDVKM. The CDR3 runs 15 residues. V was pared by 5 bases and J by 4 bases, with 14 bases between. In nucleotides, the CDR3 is TGTGCCAGCAGTCTTGGGGGCCGAATCACCGGGGAGCTGTTTTTT. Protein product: CASSLGGRITGELFF.

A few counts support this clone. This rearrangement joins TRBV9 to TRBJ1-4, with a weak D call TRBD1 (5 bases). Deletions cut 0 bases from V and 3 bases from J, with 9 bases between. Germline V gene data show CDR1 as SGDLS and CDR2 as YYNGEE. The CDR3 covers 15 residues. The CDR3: CASSVEGLANEKLFF. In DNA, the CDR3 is TGTGCCAGCAGCGTAGAGGGGTTGGCTAATGAAAAACTGTTTTTT.

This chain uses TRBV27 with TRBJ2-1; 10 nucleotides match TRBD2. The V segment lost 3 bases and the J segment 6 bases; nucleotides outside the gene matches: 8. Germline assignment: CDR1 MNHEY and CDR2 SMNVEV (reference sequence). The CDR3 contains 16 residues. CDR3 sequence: CASSFGLAVGGNEQFF. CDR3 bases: TGTGCCAGCAGTTTCGGACTAGCGGTGGGCGGCAATGAGCAGTTCTTC.

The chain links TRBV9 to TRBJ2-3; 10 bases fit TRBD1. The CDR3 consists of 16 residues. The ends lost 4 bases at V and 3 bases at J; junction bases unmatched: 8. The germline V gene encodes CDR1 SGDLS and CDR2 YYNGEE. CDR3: CASSPRTGGWTDTQYF. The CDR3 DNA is TGTGCCAGCAGCCCCCGGACAGGGGGTTGGACAGATACGCAGTATTTT.

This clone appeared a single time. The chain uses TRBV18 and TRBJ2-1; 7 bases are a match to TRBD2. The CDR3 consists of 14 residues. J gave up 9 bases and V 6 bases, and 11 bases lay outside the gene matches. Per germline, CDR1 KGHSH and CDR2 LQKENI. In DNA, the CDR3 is TGTGCCAGCTCGCTCAGCGGGACCCGGGGTGAGCAGTTCTTC. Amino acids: CASSLSGTRGEQFF.

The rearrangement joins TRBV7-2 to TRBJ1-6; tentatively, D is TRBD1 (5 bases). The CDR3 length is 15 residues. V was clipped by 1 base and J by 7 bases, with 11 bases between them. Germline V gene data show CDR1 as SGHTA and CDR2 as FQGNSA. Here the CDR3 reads CASSLDRGRNSPLHF. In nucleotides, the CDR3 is TGTGCCAGCAGCTTAGATAGGGGCAGAAATTCACCCCTCCACTTT.

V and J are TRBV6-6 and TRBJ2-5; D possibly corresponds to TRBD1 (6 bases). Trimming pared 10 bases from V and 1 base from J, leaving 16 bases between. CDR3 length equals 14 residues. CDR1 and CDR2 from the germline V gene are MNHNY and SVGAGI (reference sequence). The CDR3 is CATAQGLSQETQYF. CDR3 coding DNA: TGTGCCACCGCACAGGGTCTCTCCCAAGAGACCCAGTACTTC.

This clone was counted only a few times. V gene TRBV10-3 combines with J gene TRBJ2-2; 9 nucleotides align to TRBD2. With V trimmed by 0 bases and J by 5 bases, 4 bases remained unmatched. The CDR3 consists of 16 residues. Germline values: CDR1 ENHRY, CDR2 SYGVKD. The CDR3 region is CAISESREGPTGELFF. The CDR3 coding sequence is TGTGCCATCAGTGAGTCGCGGGAGGGCCCGACCGGGGAGCTGTTTTTT.

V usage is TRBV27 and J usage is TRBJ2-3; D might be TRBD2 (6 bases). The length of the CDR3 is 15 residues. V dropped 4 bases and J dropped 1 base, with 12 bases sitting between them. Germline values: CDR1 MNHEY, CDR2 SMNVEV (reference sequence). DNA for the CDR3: TGTGCCAGCAGTTCCTCTAGCGCTGGCACAGATACGCAGTATTTT. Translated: CASSSSSAGTDTQYF.

CDR3 nucleotides: TGTGCCATCAGGCAAGACGGGACAGGGGTCACCGGGGAGCTGTTTTTT. Translating gives CAIRQDGTGVTGELFF. The gene calls are TRBV10-3 and TRBJ2-2; 10 bases are a match to TRBD1. The J segment lost 4 bases and the V segment lost 6 bases, leaving 8 bases of the junction unmatched. The CDR3 extends over 16 amino acids. CDR1 and CDR2 from the germline V gene are ENHRY and SYGVKD.

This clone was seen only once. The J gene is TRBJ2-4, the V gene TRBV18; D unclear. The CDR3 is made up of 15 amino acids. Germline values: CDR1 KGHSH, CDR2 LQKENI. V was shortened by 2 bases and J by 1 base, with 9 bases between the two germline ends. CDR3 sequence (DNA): TGTGCCAGCTCACCAGAGCAGGCCGCCAAAAACATTCAGTACTTC. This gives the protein CASSPEQAAKNIQYF.

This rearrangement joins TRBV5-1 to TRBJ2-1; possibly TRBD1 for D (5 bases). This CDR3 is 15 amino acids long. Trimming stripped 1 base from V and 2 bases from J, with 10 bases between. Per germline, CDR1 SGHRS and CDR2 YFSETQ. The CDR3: CASSLRQTAYNEQFF. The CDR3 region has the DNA TGCGCCAGCAGCTTGAGACAGACCGCCTACAATGAGCAGTTCTTC. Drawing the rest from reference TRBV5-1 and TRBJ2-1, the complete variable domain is KAGVTQTPRYLIKTRGQQVTLSCSPISGHRSVSWYQQTPGQGLQFLFEYFSETQRNKGNFPGRFSGRQFSNSRSEMNVSTLELGDSALYLCASSLRQTAYNEQFFGPGTRLTVL.

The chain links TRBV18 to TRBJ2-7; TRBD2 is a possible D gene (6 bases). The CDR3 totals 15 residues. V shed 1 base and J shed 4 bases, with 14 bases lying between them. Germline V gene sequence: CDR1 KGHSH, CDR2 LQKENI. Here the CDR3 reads CASSPLGRPLYEQYF. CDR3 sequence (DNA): TGTGCCAGCTCACCACTGGGGAGGCCACTTTACGAGCAGTACTTC.

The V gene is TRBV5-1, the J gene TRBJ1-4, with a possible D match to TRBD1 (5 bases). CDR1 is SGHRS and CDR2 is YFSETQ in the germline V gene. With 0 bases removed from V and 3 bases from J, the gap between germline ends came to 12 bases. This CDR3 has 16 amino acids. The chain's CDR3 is CASSLAFDRPNEKLFF. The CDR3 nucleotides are TGCGCCAGCAGCTTGGCCTTTGACAGACCTAATGAAAAACTGTTTTTT.

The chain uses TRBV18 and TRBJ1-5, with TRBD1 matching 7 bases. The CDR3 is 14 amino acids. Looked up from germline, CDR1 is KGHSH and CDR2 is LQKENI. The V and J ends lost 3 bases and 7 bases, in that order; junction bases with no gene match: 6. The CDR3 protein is CASSPSQGPQPQHF. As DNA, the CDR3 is TGTGCCAGCTCACCGTCACAGGGGCCGCAGCCCCAGCATTTT.

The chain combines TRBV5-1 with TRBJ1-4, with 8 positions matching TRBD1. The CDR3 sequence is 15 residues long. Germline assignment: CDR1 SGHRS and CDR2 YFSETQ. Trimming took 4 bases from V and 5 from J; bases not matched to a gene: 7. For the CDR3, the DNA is TGCGCCAGCAGCAGTTACAGGGGGGTAAATGAAAAACTGTTTTTT. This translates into CASSSYRGVNEKLFF.

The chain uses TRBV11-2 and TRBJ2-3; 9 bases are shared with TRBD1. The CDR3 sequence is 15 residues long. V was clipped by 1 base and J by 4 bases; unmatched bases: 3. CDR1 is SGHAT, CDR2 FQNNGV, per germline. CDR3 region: CASSLVGQGSDTQYF. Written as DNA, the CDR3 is TGTGCCAGCAGCTTAGTGGGACAGGGTTCAGATACGCAGTATTTT.

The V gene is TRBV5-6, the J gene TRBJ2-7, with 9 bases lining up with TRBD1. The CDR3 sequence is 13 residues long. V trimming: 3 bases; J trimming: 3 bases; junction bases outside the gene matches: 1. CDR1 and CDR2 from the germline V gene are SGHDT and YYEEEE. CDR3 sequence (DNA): TGTGCCAGCAGCTCGACAGGGGGCTACGAGCAGTACTTC. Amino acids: CASSSTGGYEQYF.

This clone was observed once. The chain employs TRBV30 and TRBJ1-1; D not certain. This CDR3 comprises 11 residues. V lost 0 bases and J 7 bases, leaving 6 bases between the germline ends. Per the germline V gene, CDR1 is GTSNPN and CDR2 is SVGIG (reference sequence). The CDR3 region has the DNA TGTGCCTGGAGTGTACGGTATGAAGCTTTCTTT. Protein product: CAWSVRYEAFF. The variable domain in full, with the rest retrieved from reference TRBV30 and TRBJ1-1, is SQTIHQWPATLVQPVGSPLSLECTVEGTSNPNLYWYRQAAGRGLQLLFYSVGIGQISSEVPQNLSASRPQDRQFILSSKKLLLSDSGFYLCAWSVRYEAFFGQGTRLTVV.

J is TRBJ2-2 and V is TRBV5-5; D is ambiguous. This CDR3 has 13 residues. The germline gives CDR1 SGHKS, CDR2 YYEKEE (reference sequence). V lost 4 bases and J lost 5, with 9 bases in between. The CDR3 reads CASSRSTTGELFF. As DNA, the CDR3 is TGTGCCAGCAGCCGCAGTACGACCGGGGAGCTGTTTTTT.

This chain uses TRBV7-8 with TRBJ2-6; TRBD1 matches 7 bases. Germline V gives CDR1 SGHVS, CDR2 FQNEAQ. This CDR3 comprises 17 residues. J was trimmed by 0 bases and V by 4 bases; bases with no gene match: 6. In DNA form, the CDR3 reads TGTGCCAGCAGCTCCGGGACAGCTAGCTCTGGGGCCAACGTCCTGACTTTC. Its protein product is CASSSGTASSGANVLTF.

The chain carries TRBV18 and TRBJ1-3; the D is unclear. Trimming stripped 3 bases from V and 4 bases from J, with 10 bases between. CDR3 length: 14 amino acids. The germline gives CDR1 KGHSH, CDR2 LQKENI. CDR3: CASSPGGRGNTIYF. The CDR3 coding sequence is TGTGCCAGCTCACCCGGAGGGAGAGGAAACACCATATATTTT.

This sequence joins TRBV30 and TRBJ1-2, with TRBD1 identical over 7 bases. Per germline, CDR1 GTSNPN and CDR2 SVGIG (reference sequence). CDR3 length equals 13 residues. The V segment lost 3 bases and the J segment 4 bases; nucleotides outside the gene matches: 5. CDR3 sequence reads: CAWRGQDFYGYTF. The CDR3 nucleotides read TGTGCCTGGAGAGGACAGGATTTCTATGGCTACACCTTC.

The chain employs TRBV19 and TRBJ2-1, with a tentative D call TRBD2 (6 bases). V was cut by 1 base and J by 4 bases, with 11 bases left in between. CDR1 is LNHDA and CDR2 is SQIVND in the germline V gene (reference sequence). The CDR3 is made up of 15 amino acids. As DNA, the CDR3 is TGTGCCAGTAGTATAGCGGGAGAGGCGTACAATGAGCAGTTCTTC. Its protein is CASSIAGEAYNEQFF.

DNA for the CDR3: TGTGCCATCAGTGAGTCGGCTAGCGGGGATGAGCAGTTCTTC. Translation gives CAISESASGDEQFF. The chain recombines TRBV10-3 with TRBJ2-1, with 9 nucleotides matching TRBD2. The CDR3 spans 14 residues. Germline V gene data show CDR1 as ENHRY and CDR2 as SYGVKD. Trimming took 0 bases from V and 8 from J; bases not matched to a gene: 2.

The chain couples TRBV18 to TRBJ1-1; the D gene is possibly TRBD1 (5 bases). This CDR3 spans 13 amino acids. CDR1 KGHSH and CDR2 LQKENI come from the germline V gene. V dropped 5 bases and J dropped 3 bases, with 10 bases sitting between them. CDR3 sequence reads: CASSGQGDTEAFF. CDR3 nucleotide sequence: TGTGCCAGCTCAGGGCAGGGCGACACTGAAGCTTTCTTT.

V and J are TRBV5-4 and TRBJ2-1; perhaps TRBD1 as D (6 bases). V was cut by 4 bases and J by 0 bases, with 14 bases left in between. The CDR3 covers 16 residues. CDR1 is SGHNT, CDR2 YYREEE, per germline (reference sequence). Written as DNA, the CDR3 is TGTGCCAGCAGCATGGTCGTACAGGGCTCCTACAATGAGCAGTTCTTC. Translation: CASSMVVQGSYNEQFF.

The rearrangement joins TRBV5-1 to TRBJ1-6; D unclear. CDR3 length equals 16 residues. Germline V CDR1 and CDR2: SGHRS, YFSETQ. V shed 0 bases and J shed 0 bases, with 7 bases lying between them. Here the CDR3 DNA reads TGCGCCAGCAGCTTGGGCCCGAGCTCCTATAATTCACCCCTCCACTTT. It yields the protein CASSLGPSSYNSPLHF.